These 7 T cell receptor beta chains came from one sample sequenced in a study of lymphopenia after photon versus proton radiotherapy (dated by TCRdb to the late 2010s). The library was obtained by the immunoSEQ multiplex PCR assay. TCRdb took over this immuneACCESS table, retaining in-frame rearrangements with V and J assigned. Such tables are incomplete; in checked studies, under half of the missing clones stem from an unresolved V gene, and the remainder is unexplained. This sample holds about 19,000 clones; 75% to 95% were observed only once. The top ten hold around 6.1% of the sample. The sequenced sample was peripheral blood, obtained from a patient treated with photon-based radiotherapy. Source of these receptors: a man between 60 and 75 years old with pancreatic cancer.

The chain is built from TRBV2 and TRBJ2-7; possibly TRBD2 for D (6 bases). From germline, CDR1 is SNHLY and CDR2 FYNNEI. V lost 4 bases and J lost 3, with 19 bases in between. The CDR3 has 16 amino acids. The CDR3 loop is CASSAVPLGLRYEQYF. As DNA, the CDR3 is TGTGCCAGCAGTGCTGTTCCTTTGGGACTCCGCTACGAGCAGTACTTC.

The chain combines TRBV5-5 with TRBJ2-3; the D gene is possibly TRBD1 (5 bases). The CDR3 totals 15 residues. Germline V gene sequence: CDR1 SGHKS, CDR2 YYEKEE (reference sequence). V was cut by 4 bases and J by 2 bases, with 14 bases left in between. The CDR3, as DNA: TGTGCCAGCAGCCCCCTGGGGCCAGACACAGATACGCAGTATTTT. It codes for CASSPLGPDTDTQYF.

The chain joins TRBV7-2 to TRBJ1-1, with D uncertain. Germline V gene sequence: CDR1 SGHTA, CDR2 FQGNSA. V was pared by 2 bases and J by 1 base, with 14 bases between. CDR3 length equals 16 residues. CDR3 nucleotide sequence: TGTGCCAGCAGCTTAACTGGGTTTTCCTCGAACACTGAAGCTTTCTTT. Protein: CASSLTGFSSNTEAFF.

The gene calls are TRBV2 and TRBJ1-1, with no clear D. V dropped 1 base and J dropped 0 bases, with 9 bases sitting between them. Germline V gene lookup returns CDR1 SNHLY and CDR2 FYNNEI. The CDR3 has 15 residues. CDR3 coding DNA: TGTGCCAGCAGTGAAGAACAGAGAGTGAACACTGAAGCTTTCTTT. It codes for CASSEEQRVNTEAFF.

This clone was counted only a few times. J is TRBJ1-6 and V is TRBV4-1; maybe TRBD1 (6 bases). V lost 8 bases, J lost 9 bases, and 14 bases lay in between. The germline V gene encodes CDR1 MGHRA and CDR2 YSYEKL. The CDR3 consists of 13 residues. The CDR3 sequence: CASLGQSGSPLHF. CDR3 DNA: TGCGCCAGCCTCGGACAGTCCGGTTCACCCCTCCACTTT.

The CDR3 protein is CASSVAGSNTGELFF. The CDR3 DNA sequence: TGTGCCAGCAGCGTGGCGGGGTCGAACACCGGGGAGCTGTTTTTT. The genes are TRBV9 and TRBJ2-2; TRBD2 is a possible D gene (6 bases). The germline CDR1 and CDR2 sequences are SGDLS and YYNGEE. The V end lost 2 bases, the J end lost 0 bases, and 8 bases lay between the germline ends. CDR3 length equals 15 residues.

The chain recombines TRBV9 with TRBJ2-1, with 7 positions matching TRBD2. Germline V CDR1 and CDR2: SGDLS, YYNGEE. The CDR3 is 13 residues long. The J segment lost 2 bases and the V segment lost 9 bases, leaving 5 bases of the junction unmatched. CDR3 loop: CATTSRAYNEQFF. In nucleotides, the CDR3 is TGTGCCACGACTAGCAGAGCCTACAATGAGCAGTTCTTC.